Each of the 3 T cell receptor beta chains below was sequenced from the same sample in a study of shared clonotypes between healthy human individuals. Selected positively for CCR7 and CD45RO-negative, naive CD8 cells excluded terminally differentiated effector memory CD45RA+ cells. The method was immunoSEQ multiplex PCR; TCRdb's version includes in-frame clones alone and lacks a portion of them. Of about 820,000 clones in the sample, nearly 95% were seen once. Sample: naive CD8+ T cells sorted from blood. The receptors originated from a young man in good health.

The chain recombines TRBV5-1 with TRBJ2-5; D gene ambiguous. The CDR3 contains 16 residues. Germline CDR1 is SGHRS and CDR2 is YFSETQ. V dropped 2 bases and J dropped 1 base, with 15 bases sitting between them. This chain's CDR3 is CASSLVPGRAQETQYF. The CDR3, as DNA: TGCGCCAGCAGCTTAGTCCCAGGTAGGGCCCAAGAGACCCAGTACTTC.

This chain connects TRBV28 to TRBJ2-6, with 10 bases lining up with TRBD1. The CDR3 covers 18 residues. V lost 0 bases, J lost 0 bases, and 2 bases stayed unmatched. Germline V lookup: CDR1 MDHEN, CDR2 SYDVKM. The CDR3 DNA reads TGTGCCAGCAGTTTATGGCGGACAGGGGGCTCTGGGGCCAACGTCCTGACTTTC. This encodes CASSLWRTGGSGANVLTF.

This chain links TRBV7-9 with TRBJ2-1, with 11 bases aligning to TRBD2. The CDR3 covers 18 residues. The V and J ends lost 1 base and 7 bases, in that order; junction bases with no gene match: 12. Looked up from germline, CDR1 is SEHNR and CDR2 is FQNEAQ (reference sequence). The DNA for the CDR3 is TGTGCCAGCAGCTTAGTCGGTAGCGGGAGGGCCTTGGTAAATGAGCAGTTCTTC. It codes for CASSLVGSGRALVNEQFF.